A single sample gave rise to the 2 T cell receptor beta chains below, sequenced in a study of spatial heterogeneity in lung cancer. The time point: sample taken at primary tumor resection. Unsorted samples of tumor, nontumor lung or frozen PBMC had their whole RNA sequenced. TCRdb independently ran MiXCR on the 5' RACE reads; one entry per CDR3 protein. This sample has about 90,000 distinct CDR3 sequences, with 7% to 9% found just once. Sequencing used PBMCs, obtained at surgery. The receptors stem from a male donor with early-stage non-small cell lung cancer.

The gene calls are TRBV23-1 and TRBJ2-3; tentative D call: TRBD1 (5 bases). TRBV23-1 is identified as an open reading frame with a role that is uncertain. Trimming removed 0 bases from V and 6 bases from J, with 10 bases in between. The CDR3 is 14 residues long. CDR3 loop: CASSQSGPKDTQYF. CDR3 DNA: TGCGCCAGCAGTCAATCGGGGCCTAAGGATACGCAGTATTTT.

This clonotype was counted at least ten times. The rearrangement joins TRBV18 to TRBJ2-1; D tentatively fits TRBD1 or TRBD2 (5 bases each). V dropped 4 bases and J dropped 7 bases, with 14 bases sitting between them. The CDR3 runs 14 residues. Germline-derived CDR1 and CDR2 are KGHSH and LQKENI. The CDR3 DNA reads TGTGCCAGCTCACTAGGGACCCAAAAGAATGAGCAGTTCTTC. Encoded protein: CASSLGTQKNEQFF.